The 27 T cell receptor beta chains below were found in one sample sequenced in a study of T cell changes during pregnancy in multiple sclerosis. Here immunoSEQ multiplex PCR was the method, and the copy in TCRdb shows in-frame clones only, minus some. The sample contains tens of thousands of clones, approximately 92% of which appear only once. The input for sequencing was peripheral blood, taken in the second trimester of pregnancy. The origin of the receptors is a female donor with multiple sclerosis, enrolled in a pregnancy study.

This chain uses TRBV19 with TRBJ1-4; D is unresolved. The CDR3 runs 14 residues. V was shortened by 3 bases and J by 0 bases, with 5 bases between the two germline ends. Germline CDR1 is LNHDA and CDR2 is SQIVND (reference sequence). The CDR3 DNA sequence: TGTGCCAGTAGTATTCGAGCAACTAATGAAAAACTGTTTTTT. Translating it yields CASSIRATNEKLFF.

The chain has TRBV4-3 and TRBJ1-1, with TRBD1 matching over 7 bases. Germline CDR1 reads LGHNA; CDR2 reads YSLEER. The V segment lost 3 bases and the J segment 2 bases; nucleotides outside the gene matches: 6. CDR3 length: 15 residues. The CDR3 is CASSQIQGPNTEAFF. As DNA, the CDR3 is TGCGCCAGCAGCCAGATACAGGGGCCCAACACTGAAGCTTTCTTT.

This rearrangement joins TRBV6-5 to TRBJ2-7, with a possible D match to TRBD1 (6 bases). From germline, CDR1 is MNHEY and CDR2 SVGAGI. V was trimmed by 2 bases and J by 1 base, leaving 12 bases between them. CDR3 length equals 15 residues. The CDR3 protein is CASSYALQGSYEQYF. The CDR3, as DNA: TGTGCCAGCAGTTACGCTTTACAGGGTTCCTACGAGCAGTACTTC.

The chain links TRBV28 to TRBJ1-4; D is possibly TRBD1 (6 bases). The CDR3 runs to 13 residues. Germline V gives CDR1 MDHEN, CDR2 SYDVKM. V lost 5 bases to trimming and J lost 14 bases, with 18 bases between them. The CDR3 region is CASSIPGRQGLFF. CDR3 DNA: TGTGCCAGCAGTATACCCGGGAGGCAGGGGCTGTTTTTT.

The CDR3 loop is CASSPTGGDNEQFF. The CDR3 region has the DNA TGTGCCAGCTCACCTACGGGAGGGGACAATGAGCAGTTCTTC. This sequence joins TRBV18 and TRBJ2-1; TRBD2 matches 8 bases. CDR1 and CDR2 from the germline V gene are KGHSH and LQKENI. The CDR3 has 14 residues. V lost 3 bases, J lost 5 bases, and 3 bases stayed unmatched. Supplemented by reference TRBV18 and TRBJ2-1, the full variable domain reads NAGVMQNPRHLVRRRGQEARLRCSPMKGHSHVYWYRQLPEEGLKFMVYLQKENIIDESGMPKERFSAEFPKEGPSILRIQQVVRGDSAAYFCASSPTGGDNEQFFGPGTRLTVL.

The chain has TRBV30 and TRBJ1-1; no firm D call. The V gene lost 1 base and the J gene lost 1 base, with 7 bases spanning the gap. Germline CDR1 and CDR2: GTSNPN and SVGIG (reference sequence). The CDR3 is made up of 13 amino acids. This CDR3 reads CAWSAGWNTEAFF. The CDR3 DNA reads as TGTGCCTGGAGTGCGGGGTGGAACACTGAAGCTTTCTTT.

The chain employs TRBV9 and TRBJ1-1, with 9 bases aligning to TRBD1. Germline trimming cut 6 bases from V and 0 bases from J; bases unmatched to any gene: 9. CDR1 and CDR2 from the germline V gene are SGDLS and YYNGEE. The CDR3 totals 16 residues. The CDR3 DNA reads TGTGCCAGCAAAGCGCCGACAGGGGGGTTGAACACTGAAGCTTTCTTT. Protein product: CASKAPTGGLNTEAFF.

The chain carries TRBV2 and TRBJ2-3; maybe TRBD1 (6 bases). V shed 4 bases and J shed 6 bases, with 14 bases lying between them. This CDR3 is built from 14 residues. The germline V gene has CDR1 SNHLY and CDR2 FYNNEI. CDR3 DNA: TGTGCCAGCAGTGGATTCACAGGGTCCGATACGCAGTATTTT. Translation: CASSGFTGSDTQYF.

The chain uses TRBV7-3 and TRBJ2-1; 9 bases line up with TRBD2. This CDR3 has 13 amino acids. The V gene's germline CDR1 is SGHTA and CDR2 FQGTGA. Trimming cost V 4 bases and J 8 bases; bases outside gene matches: 3. As DNA, the CDR3 is TGTGCCAGCAGCTCGGGACTAGCCGATGAGCAGTTCTTC. The encoded protein is CASSSGLADEQFF.

The chain joins TRBV11-1 to TRBJ1-4, with unresolved D. The V gene lost 3 bases and the J gene lost 4 bases, with 9 bases spanning the gap. Germline CDR1 is SGHAT and CDR2 is FQDESV (reference sequence). This CDR3 comprises 14 residues. The CDR3 sequence is CASSLTTSNEKLFF. CDR3 sequence (DNA): TGTGCCAGCAGCTTGACAACAAGTAATGAAAAACTGTTTTTT.

V gene TRBV2 combines with J gene TRBJ2-7; 12 bases agree with TRBD2. The CDR3 is 14 amino acids. Germline V gene data show CDR1 as SNHLY and CDR2 as FYNNEI. V lost 4 bases, J lost 5 bases, and 3 bases stayed unmatched. CDR3: CASSVRLAGDEQYF. As DNA, the CDR3 is TGTGCCAGCAGTGTTCGACTAGCGGGAGACGAGCAGTACTTC.

V and J are TRBV5-3 and TRBJ1-5, with a weak D call TRBD1 (6 bases). TRBV5-3 is noted as an ORF with a role that remains uncertain. Trimming pared 2 bases from V and 1 base from J, leaving 25 bases between. The CDR3 extends over 20 amino acids. This CDR3 reads CARSLPAGQLGRGSNQPQHF. The CDR3 nucleotides read TGTGCCAGAAGCTTACCGGCGGGACAACTCGGGCGGGGGAGCAATCAGCCCCAGCATTTT.

This clone has a handful of counts. The chain links TRBV29-1 to TRBJ2-3, with 13 bases matching TRBD2. This CDR3 has 17 amino acids. Per the germline V gene, CDR1 is SQVTM and CDR2 is ANQGSEA. V lost 2 bases and J lost 6; bases outside the gene matches: 11. This CDR3 reads CSVEPDRTSGSRDTQYF. DNA of the CDR3: TGCAGCGTTGAACCCGATCGGACTAGCGGGAGCCGGGATACGCAGTATTTT.

The chain recombines TRBV28 with TRBJ2-3; tentative D call: TRBD1 (6 bases). CDR3 length: 16 residues. Germline V lookup: CDR1 MDHEN, CDR2 SYDVKM. The V and J ends lost 6 bases and 0 bases respectively, with 16 bases between them. CDR3 in amino acids: CASRPRQGGSTDTQYF. The CDR3, as DNA: TGTGCCAGCAGGCCTAGGCAAGGGGGAAGCACAGATACGCAGTATTTT.

In its sample, this clone was seen a few times. The chain recombines TRBV7-8 with TRBJ1-6; D gene uncertain. The length of the CDR3 is 14 residues. Germline assignment: CDR1 SGHVS and CDR2 FQNEAQ. The V end was cut by 1 base, the J end by 8 bases, with 9 bases between. CDR3 sequence (DNA): TGTGCCAGCAGCTTAGGCCTGGGAGATTCACCCCTCCACTTT. Its protein is CASSLGLGDSPLHF.

The chain carries TRBV11-2 and TRBJ2-3; 7 nucleotides align to TRBD1. The CDR3 is 15 amino acids. V lost 6 bases and J lost 3; bases outside the gene matches: 9. CDR1 SGHAT and CDR2 FQNNGV come from the germline V gene. CDR3 loop: CASRRPGQITDTQYF. In DNA form, the CDR3 reads TGTGCCAGCAGGCGACCGGGACAGATAACAGATACGCAGTATTTT.

The rearrangement joins TRBV14 to TRBJ1-1, with D uncertain. Trimming removed 5 bases at V and 7 bases at J, with 8 bases between. Germline CDR1 is SGHDN and CDR2 is FVKESK. The CDR3 spans 11 residues. CDR3 residues: CASSTAREAFF. The CDR3 bases are TGTGCCAGCAGCACAGCCCGTGAAGCTTTCTTT.

This chain uses TRBV11-3 with TRBJ2-3; 12 bases are shared with TRBD2. The junction had 3 bases not matched to a gene; V was cut back by 4 bases and J by 1 base. CDR3 size: 16 residues. Per germline, CDR1 SGHNT and CDR2 YENEEA. This CDR3 reads CASSYRLAGGTDTQYF. The CDR3 DNA reads TGTGCCAGCAGCTACAGACTAGCGGGGGGCACAGATACGCAGTATTTT.

V is TRBV9 and J is TRBJ2-3; TRBD2 matches at 7 bases. The CDR3 has 15 amino acids. In germline, CDR1 is SGDLS, CDR2 YYNGEE. The ends lost 1 base at V and 1 base at J; junction bases unmatched: 3. Here the CDR3 DNA reads TGTGCCAGCAGCGTACTTGGGGGGGGCACAGATACGCAGTATTTT. It yields the protein CASSVLGGGTDTQYF.

The rearrangement uses TRBV5-1 and TRBJ2-7, with 8 bases matching TRBD1. Germline loops: CDR1 SGHRS, CDR2 YFSETQ. V was clipped by 4 bases and J by 4 bases; unmatched bases: 10. The CDR3 runs to 15 residues. The CDR3 bases are TGCGCCAGCAGCGAACAGGGGGTTGGGAATTACGAGCAGTACTTC. This gives the protein CASSEQGVGNYEQYF.

The V gene is TRBV9, the J gene TRBJ1-5; no clear D. This CDR3 is 15 amino acids long. The germline CDR1 and CDR2 sequences are SGDLS and YYNGEE. V was pared by 4 bases and J by 3 bases, with 14 bases between. The CDR3 loop is CASSPSNPFNQPQHF. Here the CDR3 DNA reads TGTGCCAGCAGCCCTTCTAATCCCTTCAATCAGCCCCAGCATTTT.

The chain uses TRBV7-2 and TRBJ1-4; D perhaps matches TRBD1 (6 bases). This CDR3 is 15 amino acids long. Per germline, CDR1 SGHTA and CDR2 FQGNSA. V lost 0 bases to trimming and J lost 8 bases, with 13 bases between them. Here the CDR3 reads CASSLARGGEEKLFF. The CDR3 DNA reads TGTGCCAGCAGCTTAGCGCGCGGGGGCGAGGAAAAACTGTTTTTT.

The CDR3, as DNA: TGTGCCAGCAGCCCCTTTCGGACAGGAACGACCTCCTACAATGAGCAGTTCTTC. It yields the protein CASSPFRTGTTSYNEQFF. The chain employs TRBV7-8 and TRBJ2-1; 7 bases line up with TRBD1. The CDR3 is 18 amino acids. From germline, CDR1 is SGHVS and CDR2 FQNEAQ. Trimming cost V 5 bases and J 0 bases; bases outside gene matches: 13.

This chain connects TRBV18 to TRBJ2-5, with 11 nucleotides matching TRBD2. Per germline, CDR1 KGHSH and CDR2 LQKENI. V was pared by 1 base and J by 2 bases, with 3 bases of the junction left unmatched. The CDR3 has 16 amino acids. The CDR3 coding sequence is TGTGCCAGCTCACCACAGGGACTAGCGGAACAAGAGACCCAGTACTTC. It translates to CASSPQGLAEQETQYF.

The chain has TRBV19 and TRBJ2-2; tentatively, D is TRBD2 (6 bases). The CDR3 length is 15 residues. Germline assignment: CDR1 LNHDA and CDR2 SQIVND (reference sequence). The V and J ends lost 4 bases and 1 base respectively, with 10 bases between them. The CDR3 loop is CASSSGTGNTGELFF. The CDR3 DNA is TGTGCCAGTAGTAGCGGGACTGGGAACACCGGGGAGCTGTTTTTT.

The chain couples TRBV18 to TRBJ2-7; 10 bases are shared with TRBD1. This CDR3 contains 17 residues. CDR1 and CDR2 (germline): KGHSH, LQKENI. Unmatched junction bases numbered 12, after V lost 2 bases and J lost 5 bases. CDR3 sequence reads: CASSPSSSTGGSHEQYF. CDR3 in DNA: TGTGCCAGCTCACCATCCTCCTCGACAGGGGGCTCGCACGAGCAGTACTTC. Supplemented by reference TRBV18 and TRBJ2-7, the full variable domain reads NAGVMQNPRHLVRRRGQEARLRCSPMKGHSHVYWYRQLPEEGLKFMVYLQKENIIDESGMPKERFSAEFPKEGPSILRIQQVVRGDSAAYFCASSPSSSTGGSHEQYFGPGTRLTVT.

The chain links TRBV19 to TRBJ2-1; the match to TRBD2 covers 11 bases. CDR3 length: 17 amino acids. The V gene end was trimmed by 1 base and the J gene end by 4 bases; junction bases not matched to a gene: 6. Looked up from germline, CDR1 is LNHDA and CDR2 is SQIVND (reference sequence). The CDR3 sequence: CASSIALAGGNYNEQFF. The CDR3 DNA reads as TGTGCCAGTAGTATAGCCCTAGCGGGGGGAAATTACAATGAGCAGTTCTTC.